The clone carrying this TCR beta chain was counted at least ten times. Its antigen is undetermined. The record originates from a study of regulatory T cells in long-lasting Graves disease. V lost 4 bases and J lost 0, with 13 bases in between. Germline CDR1 and CDR2: MNHEY and SVGAGI. The CDR3 runs to 16 residues. The sample's time point: newly diagnosed GD, antithyroid drugs for less than 3 months. RNA from PBMCs was the source of the TCR library. Findings and caveats of the study: Favored gene segments in persistent disease were TRBV28, TRBJ1-2 and TRBJ2-5. Exclusively peripheral blood, rather than thyroid tissue, was studied.

TCR beta libraries were built with iRepertoire HTBI primers and Arm-PCR of CDR3 regions. TCRdb called the multiplex PCR reads again in MiXCR, with one record for every CDR3 protein. The table lists roughly 500,000 distinct CDR3 sequences, roughly 12% of them singletons. In addition, the sample was reused for a study of T cells in Graves' hyperthyroidism and ophthalmopathy.

The sequences come from peripheral blood mononuclear cells (PBMCs), collected at new diagnosis, from a patient treated with antithyroid drugs. V is TRBV6-5 and J is TRBJ2-1, with a weak D call TRBD2 (6 bases). The receptor was derived from a man aged 25 to 40 with Graves disease. The CDR3 sequence is CASSWDFSSSYNEQFF. CDR3 nucleotide sequence: TGTGCCAGCAGTTGGGACTTCTCAAGCTCCTACAATGAGCAGTTCTTC.